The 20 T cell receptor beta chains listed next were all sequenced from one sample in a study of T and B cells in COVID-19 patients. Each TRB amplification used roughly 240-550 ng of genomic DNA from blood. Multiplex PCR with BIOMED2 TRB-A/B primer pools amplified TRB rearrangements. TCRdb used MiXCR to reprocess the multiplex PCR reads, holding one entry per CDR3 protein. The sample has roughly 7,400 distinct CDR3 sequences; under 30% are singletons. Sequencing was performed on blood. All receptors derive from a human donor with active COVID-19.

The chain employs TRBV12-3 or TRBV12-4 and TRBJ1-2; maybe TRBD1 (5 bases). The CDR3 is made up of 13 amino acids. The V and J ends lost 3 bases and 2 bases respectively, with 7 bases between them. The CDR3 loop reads CASSFGANYGYTF. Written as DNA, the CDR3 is TGTGCCAGCAGTTTCGGGGCGAACTATGGCTACACCTTC.

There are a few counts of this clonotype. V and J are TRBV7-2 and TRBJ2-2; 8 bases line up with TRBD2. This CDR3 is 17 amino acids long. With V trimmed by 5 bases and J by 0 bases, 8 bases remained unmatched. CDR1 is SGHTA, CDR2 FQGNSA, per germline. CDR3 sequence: CASSLGRAGANTGELFF. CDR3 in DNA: TGTGCCAGCAGCCTAGGGCGAGCGGGAGCGAACACCGGGGAGCTGTTTTTT.

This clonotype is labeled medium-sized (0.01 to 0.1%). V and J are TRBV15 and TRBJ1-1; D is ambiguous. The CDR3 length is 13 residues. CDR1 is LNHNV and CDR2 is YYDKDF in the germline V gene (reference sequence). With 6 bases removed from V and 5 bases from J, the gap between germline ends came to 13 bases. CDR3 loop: CATSYEPTTEAFF. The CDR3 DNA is TGTGCCACCAGTTATGAACCCACGACTGAAGCTTTCTTT.

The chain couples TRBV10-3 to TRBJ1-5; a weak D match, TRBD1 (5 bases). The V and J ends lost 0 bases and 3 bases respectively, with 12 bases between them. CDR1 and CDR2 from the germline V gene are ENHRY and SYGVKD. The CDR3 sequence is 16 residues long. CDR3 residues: CAISESGPTNNQPQHF. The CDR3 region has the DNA TGTGCCATCAGTGAGTCGGGACCTACCAACAATCAGCCCCAGCATTTT.

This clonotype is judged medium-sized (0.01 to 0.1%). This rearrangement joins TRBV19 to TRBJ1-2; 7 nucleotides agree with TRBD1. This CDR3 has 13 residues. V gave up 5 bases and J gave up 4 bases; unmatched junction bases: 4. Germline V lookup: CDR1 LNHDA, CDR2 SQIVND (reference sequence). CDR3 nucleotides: TGTGCCAGTAGTCTGACAGGGCCCTATGGCTACACCTTC. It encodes CASSLTGPYGYTF.

This CDR3 reads CASSNPGLAGGEQYF. For the CDR3, the DNA is TGTGCCAGCAGTAACCCGGGACTAGCGGGAGGCGAGCAGTACTTC. This chain links TRBV6-2 or TRBV6-3 with TRBJ2-7; 15 nucleotides line up with TRBD2. The CDR3 runs 15 residues. Germline V lookup: CDR1 MNHEY, CDR2 SVGEGT. The V segment lost 5 bases and the J segment 6 bases; nucleotides outside the gene matches: 5.

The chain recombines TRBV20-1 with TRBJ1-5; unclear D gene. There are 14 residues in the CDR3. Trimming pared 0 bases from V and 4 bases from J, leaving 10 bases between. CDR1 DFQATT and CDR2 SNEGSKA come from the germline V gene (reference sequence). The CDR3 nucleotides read TGCAGTGCTAGAGATTGGGGAGGAAATCAGCCCCAGCATTTT. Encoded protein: CSARDWGGNQPQHF.

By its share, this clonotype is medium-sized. The DNA for the CDR3 is TGTGCCTGGAGTCGGCCTACTTGGACTAGCGGGAGGATAAACACAGATACGCAGTATTTT. Translated, it gives CAWSRPTWTSGRINTDTQYF. The V and J genes are TRBV30 and TRBJ2-3; TRBD2 agrees at 14 bases. Trimming cost V 2 bases and J 2 bases; bases outside gene matches: 15. This CDR3 has 20 residues. Germline-derived CDR1 and CDR2 are GTSNPN and SVGIG (reference sequence).

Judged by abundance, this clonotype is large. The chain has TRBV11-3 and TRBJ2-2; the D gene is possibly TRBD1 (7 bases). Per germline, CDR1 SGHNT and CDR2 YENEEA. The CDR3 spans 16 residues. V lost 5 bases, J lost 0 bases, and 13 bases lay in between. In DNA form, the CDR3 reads TGTGCCAGCAGCCCTCGGGGGACAGCGAACACCGGGGAGCTGTTTTTT. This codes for CASSPRGTANTGELFF.

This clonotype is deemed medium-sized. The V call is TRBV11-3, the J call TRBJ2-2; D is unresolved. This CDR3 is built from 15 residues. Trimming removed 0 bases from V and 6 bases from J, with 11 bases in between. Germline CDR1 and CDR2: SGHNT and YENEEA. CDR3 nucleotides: TGTGCCAGCAGCTTAGATCCCTTCCCCGCCGGGGAGCTGTTTTTT. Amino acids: CASSLDPFPAGELFF.

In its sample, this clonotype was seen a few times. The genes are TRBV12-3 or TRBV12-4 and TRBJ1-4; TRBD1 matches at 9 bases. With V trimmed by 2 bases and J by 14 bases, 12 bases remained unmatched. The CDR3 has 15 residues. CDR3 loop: CASSLSGTGFNRLFF. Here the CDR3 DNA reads TGTGCCAGCAGTTTATCAGGGACAGGGTTCAATAGGCTGTTTTTT.

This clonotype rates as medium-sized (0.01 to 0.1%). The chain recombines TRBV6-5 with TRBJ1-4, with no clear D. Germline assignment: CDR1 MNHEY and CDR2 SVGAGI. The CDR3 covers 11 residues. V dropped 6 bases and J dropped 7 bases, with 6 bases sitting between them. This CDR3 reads CASRRGEKLFF. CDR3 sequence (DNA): TGTGCCAGCAGACGGGGTGAAAAACTGTTTTTT.

The CDR3 sequence is CSARSPRRAGANVLTF. CDR3 sequence (DNA): TGCAGTGCTAGAAGCCCGAGGCGGGCTGGGGCCAACGTCCTGACTTTC. This chain uses TRBV20-1 with TRBJ2-6; weak D call: TRBD2 (5 bases). This CDR3 region has 16 residues. The germline gives CDR1 DFQATT, CDR2 SNEGSKA (reference sequence). The V and J ends lost 2 bases and 2 bases respectively, with 13 bases between them.

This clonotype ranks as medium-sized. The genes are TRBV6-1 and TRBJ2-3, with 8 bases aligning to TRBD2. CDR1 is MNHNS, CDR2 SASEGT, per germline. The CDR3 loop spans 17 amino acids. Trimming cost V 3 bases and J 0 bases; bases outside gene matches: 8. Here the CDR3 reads CASSDASSGPSTDTQYF. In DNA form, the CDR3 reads TGTGCCAGCAGTGATGCATCTAGCGGGCCTAGCACAGATACGCAGTATTTT.

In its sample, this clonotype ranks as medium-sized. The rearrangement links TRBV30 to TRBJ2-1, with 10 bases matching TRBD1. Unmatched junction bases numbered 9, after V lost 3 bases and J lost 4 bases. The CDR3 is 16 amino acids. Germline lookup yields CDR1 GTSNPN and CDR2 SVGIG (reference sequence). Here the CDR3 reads CAWRGRRTGGYNEQFF. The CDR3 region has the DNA TGTGCCTGGAGGGGACGGAGGACAGGGGGATACAATGAGCAGTTCTTC.

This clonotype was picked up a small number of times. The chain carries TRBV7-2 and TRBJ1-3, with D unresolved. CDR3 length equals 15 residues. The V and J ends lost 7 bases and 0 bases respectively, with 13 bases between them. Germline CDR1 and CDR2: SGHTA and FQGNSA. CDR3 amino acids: CASTRQEGSGNTIYF. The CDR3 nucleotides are TGTGCCAGCACCCGCCAGGAAGGCTCTGGAAACACCATATATTTT.

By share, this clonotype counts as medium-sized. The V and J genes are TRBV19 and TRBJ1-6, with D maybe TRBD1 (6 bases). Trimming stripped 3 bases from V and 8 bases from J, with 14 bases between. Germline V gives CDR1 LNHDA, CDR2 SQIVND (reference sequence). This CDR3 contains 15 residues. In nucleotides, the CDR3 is TGTGCCAGTAGTATTGGGGGCCGTGGGGATTCACCCCTCCACTTT. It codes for CASSIGGRGDSPLHF.

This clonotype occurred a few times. The CDR3 DNA follows: TGTGCCAGCAGTTACGTGCGCAATGAGCAGTACTTC. This encodes CASSYVRNEQYF. V and J are TRBV6-2 or TRBV6-3 and TRBJ2-7; D is undetermined. Germline CDR1 reads MNHEY; CDR2 reads SVGEGT. Trimming pared 2 bases from V and 7 bases from J, leaving 9 bases between. The CDR3 runs 12 residues.

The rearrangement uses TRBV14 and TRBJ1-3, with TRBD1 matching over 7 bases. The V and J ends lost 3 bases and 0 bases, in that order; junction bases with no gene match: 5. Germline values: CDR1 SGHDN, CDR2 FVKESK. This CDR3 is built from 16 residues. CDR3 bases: TGTGCCAGCAGCCATTGGGGACAGCTCTCTGGAAACACCATATATTTT. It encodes CASSHWGQLSGNTIYF.

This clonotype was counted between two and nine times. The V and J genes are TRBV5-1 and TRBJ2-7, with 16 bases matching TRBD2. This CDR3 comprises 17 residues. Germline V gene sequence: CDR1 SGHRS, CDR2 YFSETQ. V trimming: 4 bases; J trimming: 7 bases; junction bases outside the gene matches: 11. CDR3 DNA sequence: TGCGCCAGCAGCCGGGAACCGGGACTAGCGGGAGGGCAAGAGCAGTACTTC. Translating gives CASSREPGLAGGQEQYF.